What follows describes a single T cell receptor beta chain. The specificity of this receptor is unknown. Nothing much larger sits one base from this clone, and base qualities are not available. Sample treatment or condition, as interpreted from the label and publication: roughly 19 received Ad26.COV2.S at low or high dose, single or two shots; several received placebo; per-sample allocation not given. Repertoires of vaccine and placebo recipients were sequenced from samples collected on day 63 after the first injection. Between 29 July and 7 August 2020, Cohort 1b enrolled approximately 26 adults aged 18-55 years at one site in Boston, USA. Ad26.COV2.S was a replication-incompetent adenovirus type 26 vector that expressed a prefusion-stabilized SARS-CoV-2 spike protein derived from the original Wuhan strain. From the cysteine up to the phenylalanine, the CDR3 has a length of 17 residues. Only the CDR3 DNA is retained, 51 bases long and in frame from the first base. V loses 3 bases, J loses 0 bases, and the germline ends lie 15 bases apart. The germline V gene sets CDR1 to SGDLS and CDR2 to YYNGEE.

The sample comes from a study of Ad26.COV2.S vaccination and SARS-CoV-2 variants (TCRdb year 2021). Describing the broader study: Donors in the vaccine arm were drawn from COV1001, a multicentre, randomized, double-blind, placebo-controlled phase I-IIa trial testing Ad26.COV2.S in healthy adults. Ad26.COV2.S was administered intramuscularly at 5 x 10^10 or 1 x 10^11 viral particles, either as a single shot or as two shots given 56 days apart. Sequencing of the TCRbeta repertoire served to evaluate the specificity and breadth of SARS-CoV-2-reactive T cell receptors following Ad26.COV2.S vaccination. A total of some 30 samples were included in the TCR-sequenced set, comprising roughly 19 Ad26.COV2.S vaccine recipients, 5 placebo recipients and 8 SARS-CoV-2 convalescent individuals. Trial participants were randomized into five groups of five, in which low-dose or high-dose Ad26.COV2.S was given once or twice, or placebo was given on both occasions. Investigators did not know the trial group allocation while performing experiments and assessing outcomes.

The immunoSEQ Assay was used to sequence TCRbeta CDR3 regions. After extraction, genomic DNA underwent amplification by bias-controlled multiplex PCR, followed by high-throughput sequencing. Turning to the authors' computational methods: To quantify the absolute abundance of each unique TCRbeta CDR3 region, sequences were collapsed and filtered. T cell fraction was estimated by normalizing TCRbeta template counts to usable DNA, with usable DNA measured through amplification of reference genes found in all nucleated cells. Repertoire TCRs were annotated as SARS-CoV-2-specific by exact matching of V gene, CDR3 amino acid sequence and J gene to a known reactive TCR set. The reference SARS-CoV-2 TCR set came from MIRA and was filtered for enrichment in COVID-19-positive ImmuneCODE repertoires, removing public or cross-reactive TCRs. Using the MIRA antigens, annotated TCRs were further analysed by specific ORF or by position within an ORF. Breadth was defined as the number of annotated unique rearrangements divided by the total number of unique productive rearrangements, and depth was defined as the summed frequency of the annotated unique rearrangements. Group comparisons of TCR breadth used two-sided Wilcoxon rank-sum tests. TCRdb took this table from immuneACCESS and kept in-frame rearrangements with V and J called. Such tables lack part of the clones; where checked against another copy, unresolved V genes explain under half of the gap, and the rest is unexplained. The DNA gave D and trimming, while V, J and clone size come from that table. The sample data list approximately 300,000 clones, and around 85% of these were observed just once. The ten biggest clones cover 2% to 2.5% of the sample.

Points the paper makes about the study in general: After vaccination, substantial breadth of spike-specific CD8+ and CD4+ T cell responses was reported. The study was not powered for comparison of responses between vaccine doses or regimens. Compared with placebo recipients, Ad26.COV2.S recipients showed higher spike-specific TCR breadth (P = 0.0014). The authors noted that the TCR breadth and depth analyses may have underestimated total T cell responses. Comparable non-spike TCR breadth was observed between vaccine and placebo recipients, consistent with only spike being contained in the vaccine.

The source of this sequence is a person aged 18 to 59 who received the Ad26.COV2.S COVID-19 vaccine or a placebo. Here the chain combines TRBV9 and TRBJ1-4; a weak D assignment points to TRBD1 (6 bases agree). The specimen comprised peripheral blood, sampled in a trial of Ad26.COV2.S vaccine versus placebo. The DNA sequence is TGTGCCAGCAGCGGCCGGGGGGCCATATCAACTAATGAAAAACTGTTTTTT. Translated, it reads CASSGRGAISTNEKLFF.